The 18 T cell receptor beta chains in this list originate from one sample, sequenced in a study of Ad26.COV2.S vaccination and SARS-CoV-2 variants. Clones were sequenced by immunoSEQ multiplex PCR, and TCRdb holds only the in-frame ones, with some missing. The table shows about 350,000 clones, with 92% occurring only once. This specimen was peripheral blood, taken after recovery from COVID-19. The receptor source for this set is a human donor who had recovered from COVID-19.

This chain joins TRBV11-2 and TRBJ2-7; TRBD1 matches 9 bases. Germline CDR1 SGHAT, CDR2 FQNNGV. This CDR3 contains 15 residues. V dropped 4 bases and J dropped 6; count of bases not matched to a gene: 10. CDR3: CASSSWGTGTGEQYF. As DNA, the CDR3 is TGTGCCAGCAGCTCCTGGGGGACAGGGACGGGCGAGCAGTACTTC. The variable domain in full, with the rest retrieved from reference TRBV11-2 and TRBJ2-7, is EAGVAQSPRYKIIEKRQSVAFWCNPISGHATLYWYQQILGQGPKLLIQFQNNGVVDDSQLPKDRFSAERLKGVDSTLKIQPAKLEDSAVYLCASSSWGTGTGEQYFGPGTRLTVT.

The V gene is TRBV20-1, the J gene TRBJ1-6; 7 nucleotides align to TRBD1. The trim removed 3 bases at V and 3 bases at J, leaving 8 bases unmatched. CDR1 is DFQATT, CDR2 SNEGSKA, per germline (reference sequence). This CDR3 contains 16 residues. CDR3: CSASAGAGGYNSPLHF. Here the CDR3 DNA reads TGCAGTGCTAGTGCCGGGGCAGGGGGCTATAATTCACCCCTCCACTTT.

The rearrangement uses TRBV4-1 and TRBJ1-3; 7 bases are shared with TRBD1. V was pared by 4 bases and J by 0 bases, with 9 bases of the junction left unmatched. Germline CDR1 and CDR2: MGHRA and YSYEKL. The CDR3 length is 17 residues. The CDR3 spells CASSRTEGALSGNTIYF. DNA for the CDR3: TGCGCCAGCAGCCGTACGGAGGGGGCTCTCTCTGGAAACACCATATATTTT.

This clone was counted between two and nine times. The chain has TRBV10-1 and TRBJ2-2; 7 nucleotides match TRBD2. CDR3 length: 15 residues. Germline-derived CDR1 and CDR2 are WNHNN and SYGVQD (reference sequence). Trimming took 4 bases from V and 1 from J; bases not matched to a gene: 3. CDR3 protein: CASSVGGGNTGELFF. For the CDR3, the DNA is TGCGCCAGCAGTGTTGGCGGGGGGAACACCGGGGAGCTGTTTTTT.

The rearrangement uses TRBV7-9 and TRBJ2-3, with D possibly matching TRBD1 (6 bases). Looked up from germline, CDR1 is SEHNR and CDR2 is FQNEAQ (reference sequence). The CDR3 runs to 15 residues. Trimming stripped 0 bases from V and 4 bases from J, with 11 bases between. The CDR3 DNA is TGTGCCAGCAGCTTAGCAACAGGGCGCGCAGATACGCAGTATTTT. Translated, it gives CASSLATGRADTQYF.

The chain carries TRBV7-7 and TRBJ2-7; a weak D match, TRBD2 (5 bases). This CDR3 contains 13 residues. V gave up 5 bases and J gave up 6 bases, with 14 bases separating them. Germline CDR1 is SSHAT and CDR2 is FNYEAQ (reference sequence). The CDR3 sequence: CASSPGPAGEQYF. In DNA form, the CDR3 reads TGTGCCAGCAGCCCCGGACCGGCGGGCGAGCAGTACTTC. Full variable domain (missing parts from reference TRBV7-7 and TRBJ2-7): GAGVSQSPRYKVTKRGQDVTLRCDPISSHATLYWYQQALGQGPEFLTYFNYEAQPDKSGLPSDRFSAERPEGSISTLTIQRTEQRDSAMYRCASSPGPAGEQYFGPGTRLTVT.

The chain links TRBV7-8 to TRBJ2-7; D not resolved. V gave up 0 bases and J gave up 2 bases, with 14 bases separating them. CDR1 and CDR2 from the germline V gene are SGHVS and FQNEAQ. The CDR3 has 16 residues. The CDR3 sequence is CASSLAVQVTTYEQYF. For the CDR3, the DNA is TGTGCCAGCAGCTTAGCGGTCCAGGTCACCACCTACGAGCAGTACTTC.

The sample holds one count of this clone. The V gene is TRBV9, the J gene TRBJ1-2; 9 nucleotides match TRBD1. J was trimmed by 7 bases and V by 3 bases; bases with no gene match: 7. This CDR3 is built from 14 residues. Germline V CDR1 and CDR2: SGDLS, YYNGEE. The chain's CDR3 is CASSAGQGHSGYTF. DNA for the CDR3: TGTGCCAGCAGCGCGGGACAGGGTCATAGTGGCTACACCTTC.

The chain links TRBV9 to TRBJ2-7, with 7 bases lining up with TRBD1. CDR3 length: 14 amino acids. Germline lookup yields CDR1 SGDLS and CDR2 YYNGEE. V dropped 0 bases and J dropped 4; count of bases not matched to a gene: 4. The CDR3 DNA sequence: TGTGCCAGCAGCGTAGCCCCGACAGGGTACGAGCAGTACTTC. Amino acid sequence: CASSVAPTGYEQYF.

V and J are TRBV5-1 and TRBJ1-6; D is ambiguous. V shed 0 bases and J shed 8 bases, with 9 bases lying between them. This CDR3 region has 14 residues. In germline, CDR1 is SGHRS, CDR2 YFSETQ. CDR3 nucleotides: TGCGCCAGCAGCTTGGGGGTCGCTCATTCACCCCTCCACTTT. Amino acid sequence: CASSLGVAHSPLHF.

The V gene is TRBV6-6, the J gene TRBJ2-1; 10 nucleotides line up with TRBD1. V lost 5 bases, J lost 0 bases, and 13 bases stayed unmatched. The CDR3 spans 19 residues. Germline CDR1 and CDR2: MNHNY and SVGAGI (reference sequence). The CDR3 protein is CASSRPRDRGGSSYNEQFF. The CDR3 bases are TGTGCCAGCAGTCGACCCAGGGACAGGGGTGGTAGCTCCTACAATGAGCAGTTCTTC.

The V and J genes are TRBV3-1 (or the pseudogene TRBV3-2) and TRBJ2-7, with D uncertain. V was pared by 1 base and J by 0 bases, with 16 bases between. Germline CDR1 and CDR2: LGHDT and YNNKEL (reference sequence). The CDR3 has 17 amino acids. The CDR3 bases are TGTGCCAGCAGCCAAGGTCTTGGGTCGGCGAGCTCCTACGAGCAGTACTTC. Its protein product is CASSQGLGSASSYEQYF.

J is TRBJ2-5 and V is TRBV9, with TRBD2 matching 12 bases. The V segment lost 0 bases and the J segment 2 bases; nucleotides outside the gene matches: 8. The germline V gene has CDR1 SGDLS and CDR2 YYNGEE. The CDR3 is 18 amino acids. CDR3 residues: CASSVGLAGGPVQETQYF. The CDR3 DNA is TGTGCCAGCAGCGTAGGCCTAGCGGGGGGGCCGGTTCAAGAGACCCAGTACTTC.

The CDR3 loop reads CASSSTPGYTF. The CDR3, as DNA: TGTGCCAGCAGCTCGACACCTGGCTACACCTTC. The chain uses TRBV7-2 and TRBJ1-2; D gene ambiguous. Trimming stripped 4 bases from V and 7 bases from J, with 7 bases between. Germline V gene sequence: CDR1 SGHTA, CDR2 FQGNSA. CDR3 length: 11 residues.

The J gene is TRBJ1-1, the V gene TRBV6-5, with no clear D. The CDR3 covers 12 residues. From germline, CDR1 is MNHEY and CDR2 SVGAGI. V lost 7 bases and J lost 5, with 11 bases in between. This chain's CDR3 is CASTVGWTEAFF. As DNA, the CDR3 is TGTGCCAGCACGGTGGGGTGGACTGAAGCTTTCTTT.

For the CDR3, the DNA is TGTGCCAGAGACCTGGGACAGGGGAACTACGAGCAGTACTTC. Protein sequence: CARDLGQGNYEQYF. This chain joins TRBV28 and TRBJ2-7, with TRBD1 identical over 10 bases. This CDR3 is 14 amino acids long. Germline V gene lookup returns CDR1 MDHEN and CDR2 SYDVKM. V lost 9 bases and J lost 3; bases outside the gene matches: 8.

This clone came up once. The chain is built from TRBV18 and TRBJ2-5; D is undetermined. Per germline, CDR1 KGHSH and CDR2 LQKENI. V lost 3 bases and J lost 2, with 10 bases in between. This CDR3 spans 14 amino acids. CDR3 sequence: CASSPAAIQETQYF. The CDR3 bases are TGTGCCAGCTCACCGGCGGCTATACAAGAGACCCAGTACTTC. Together with reference TRBV18 and TRBJ2-5, the CDR3 gives the full variable domain: NAGVMQNPRHLVRRRGQEARLRCSPMKGHSHVYWYRQLPEEGLKFMVYLQKENIIDESGMPKERFSAEFPKEGPSILRIQQVVRGDSAAYFCASSPAAIQETQYFGPGTRLLVL.

To note about this clone: The same CDR3 arises from other DNA sequences in this sample as well. V gene TRBV18 combines with J gene TRBJ2-7; no definite D call. V dropped 2 bases and J dropped 6 bases, with 5 bases sitting between them. Per the germline V gene, CDR1 is KGHSH and CDR2 is LQKENI. The CDR3 sequence is 11 residues long. The CDR3 region has the DNA TGTGCCAGCTCACCAGGGGTCGAGCAGTACTTC. It translates to CASSPGVEQYF.